This paragraph covers one T cell receptor (beta chain) sequence. Its antigen is still unknown. The sample originates from a study of cytomegalovirus exposure and HLA in healthy donors. The PCR was carried out with 60 Vbeta primers and 13 Jbeta primers. TCRdb's table, derived via immunoSEQ multiplex PCR, lists solely in-frame clones and lacks some. The sample has 110,000 or so clones, just over 75% seen once. Study results and caveats: An ancestry cluster, one associated with Asian ancestry, reportedly showed fewer N-insertions than the approximately 670-donor mean in a later analysis. As a later analysis showed, a missense DCLRE1C variant was linked to trimming of TCR beta V- and J-genes. Most TCR sequences proved rare, with some public TCRs found in many donors.

Healthy bone marrow donors supplied every sample. The source material was PBMCs. The receptor comes from a man aged 40-50 years in good health and CMV-seropositive.

The CDR3 protein is CASSLGGQPQHF. Here the CDR3 DNA reads TGTGCCAGCAGCCTCGGTGGTCAGCCCCAGCATTTT. The chain carries TRBV11-2 and TRBJ1-5; D is uncertain. The V end lost 5 bases, the J end lost 6 bases, and 8 bases lay between the germline ends. This CDR3 region has 12 residues. Per germline, CDR1 SGHAT and CDR2 FQNNGV.